The 29 T cell receptor beta chains below were found in one sample sequenced in a study of T cell repertoires in cytomegalovirus infection. These receptors' targets are unknown. TCRdb analysed the reads with MiXCR anew, one entry per CDR3 protein. The data show around 130,000 distinct CDR3 sequences, 20% to 30% seen once. Sequencing was carried out using PBMCs, sequenced either directly or after in vitro stimulation (not recorded which). These TCRs come from a human donor in good health (CMV status not recorded). Some clones in this sample may be carry-over from other donors' samples.

The table lists this clonotype with many counts. The chain employs TRBV7-2 and TRBJ2-2; no firm D call. Germline lookup yields CDR1 SGHTA and CDR2 FQGNSA. The CDR3 has 14 residues. Trimming took off 3 bases at V and 3 bases at J, with 8 bases between the two ends. The CDR3: CASSFPEYTGELFF. CDR3 DNA sequence: TGTGCCAGCAGCTTTCCTGAATACACCGGGGAGCTGTTTTTT.

This clonotype has a handful of counts. The CDR3: CAWDTQYF. The CDR3 nucleotides are TGTGCTTGGGATACGCAGTATTTT. The J gene is TRBJ2-3, the V gene TRBV14; the D is unclear. This CDR3 is built from 8 residues. Per germline, CDR1 SGHDN and CDR2 FVKESK.

This CDR3 is CASSPSTGAGGNTEAFF. Here the CDR3 DNA reads TGTGCCAGCTCACCGAGTACAGGGGCCGGGGGGAACACTGAAGCTTTCTTT. V usage is TRBV18 and J usage is TRBJ1-1, with 7 bases identical to TRBD1. CDR1 is KGHSH and CDR2 is LQKENI in the germline V gene. Germline trimming cut 3 bases from V and 1 base from J; bases unmatched to any gene: 11. This CDR3 spans 17 amino acids.

This rearrangement joins TRBV5-5 to TRBJ2-3, with a tentative D call TRBD2 (5 bases). Germline lookup yields CDR1 SGHKS and CDR2 YYEKEE (reference sequence). The V and J ends lost 0 bases and 3 bases respectively, with 14 bases between them. There are 16 residues in the CDR3. The CDR3, as DNA: TGTGCCAGCAGCTTGGCTGGTCTAGCCGGGACAGATACGCAGTATTTT. Amino acid sequence: CASSLAGLAGTDTQYF.

The CDR3 protein is CASSSSGDRELFF. Written as DNA, the CDR3 is TGTGCCAGCAGCTCCTCAGGGGATAGGGAGCTGTTTTTT. The chain joins TRBV7-9 to TRBJ2-2; a possible D gene is TRBD1 (6 bases). Germline V gives CDR1 SEHNR, CDR2 FQNEAQ (reference sequence). Between the trimmed V and J ends, which lost 4 bases and 9 bases, there was a span of 12 bases. The CDR3 consists of 13 residues. The full variable domain, in which reference TRBV7-9 and TRBJ2-2 provide the parts outside the CDR3, is DTGVSQNPRHKITKRGQNVTFRCDPISEHNRLYWYRQTLGQGPEFLTYFQNEAQLEKSRLLSDRFSAERPKGSFSTLEIQRTEQGDSAMYLCASSSSGDRELFFGEGSRLTVL.

On this clonotype itself: The CDR3 carries no conserved terminal phenylalanine or tryptophan, so it likely arises from a read error. CDR3: CASSREGRSTDTQYI. The CDR3 DNA reads as TGTGCCAGCAGCCGGGAGGGACGTAGCACAGATACGCAGTATATT. The chain recombines TRBV11-2 with TRBJ2-3; 8 bases align to TRBD2. After removal of 5 bases from V and 0 bases from J, the junction contained 4 bases not matched to a gene. The length of the CDR3 is 15 residues. The V gene's germline CDR1 is SGHAT and CDR2 FQNNGV.

This clonotype was observed many times. The chain couples TRBV7-2 to TRBJ1-1; D perhaps matches TRBD1 (5 bases). The CDR3 consists of 15 residues. Trimming removed 4 bases at V and 0 bases at J, with 12 bases between. Germline CDR1 and CDR2: SGHTA and FQGNSA. DNA for the CDR3: TGTGCCAGCAGCTCCACTTGGGGGTTGAACACTGAAGCTTTCTTT. This sequence encodes CASSSTWGLNTEAFF.

The V gene is TRBV12-3 or TRBV12-4, the J gene TRBJ1-3; 12 nucleotides agree with TRBD1. The CDR3 has 17 residues. The J segment lost 2 bases and the V segment lost 5 bases, leaving 7 bases of the junction unmatched. CDR3 DNA: TGTGCCAGCAGTCCTTGGGGGACAGGGGGCCCTGGAAACACCATATATTTT. It specifies CASSPWGTGGPGNTIYF.

J is TRBJ1-2 and V is TRBV20-1, with 7 positions matching TRBD1. CDR3 length equals 14 residues. The V segment lost 3 bases and the J segment 4 bases; nucleotides outside the gene matches: 8. Germline-derived CDR1 and CDR2 are DFQATT and SNEGSKA (reference sequence). The CDR3 bases are TGCAGTGCTAGCCCGGGACAGCAAACCTATGGCTACACCTTC. This codes for CSASPGQQTYGYTF.

This clonotype was detected only a few times. CDR3 loop: CASSLALSSGSTGELFF. CDR3 nucleotides: TGTGCCAGCAGCTTAGCGCTTTCTAGCGGGAGCACCGGGGAGCTGTTTTTT. The chain employs TRBV7-7 and TRBJ2-2; 10 nucleotides agree with TRBD2. Germline V lookup: CDR1 SSHAT, CDR2 FNYEAQ (reference sequence). The CDR3 consists of 17 residues. V shed 0 bases and J 4 bases; nucleotides not matched to a gene: 5.

The J gene is TRBJ2-7, the V gene TRBV7-8; 9 nucleotides agree with TRBD2. V dropped 5 bases and J dropped 4; count of bases not matched to a gene: 12. The germline V gene encodes CDR1 SGHVS and CDR2 FQNEAQ. The CDR3 contains 16 residues. The CDR3 spells CASSATSGGPLYEQYV. The CDR3 nucleotides are TGTGCCAGCAGCGCGACTAGCGGTGGGCCCTTGTACGAGCAGTACGTC.

J is TRBJ2-3 and V is TRBV6-1; 9 nucleotides line up with TRBD2. V dropped 7 bases and J dropped 6; count of bases not matched to a gene: 8. This CDR3 contains 14 residues. Looked up from germline, CDR1 is MNHNS and CDR2 is SASEGT. The CDR3 DNA reads TGTGCCAGCACTTCAGCGGGAGGCTCGGATACGCAGTATTTT. Protein product: CASTSAGGSDTQYF.

This clonotype has at least ten counts. J is TRBJ2-1 and V is TRBV7-2; D not certain. V was trimmed by 5 bases and J by 6 bases, leaving 14 bases between them. Germline V gives CDR1 SGHTA, CDR2 FQGNSA. The CDR3 sequence is 14 residues long. This CDR3 reads CASSPYRVGNEQFF. The CDR3 nucleotides read TGTGCCAGCAGCCCCTACAGAGTAGGCAATGAGCAGTTCTTC.

This chain joins TRBV4-1 and TRBJ1-1; a weak D match, TRBD1 (6 bases). Trimming shortened V by 3 bases and J by 0 bases, and 14 bases separated the two germline ends. Germline V gene data show CDR1 as MGHRA and CDR2 as YSYEKL. The CDR3 length is 16 residues. CDR3 in amino acids: CASSQTPGALNTEAFF. CDR3 nucleotides: TGCGCCAGCAGCCAGACGCCGGGGGCCCTGAACACTGAAGCTTTCTTT.

The V call is TRBV4-2, the J call TRBJ2-3, with TRBD1 identical over 8 bases. The ends lost 1 base at V and 3 bases at J; junction bases unmatched: 9. The CDR3 runs to 17 residues. CDR1 and CDR2 from the germline V gene are LGHNA and YNFKEQ. The CDR3 reads CASSQVTLDRATDTQYF. Written as DNA, the CDR3 is TGTGCCAGCAGCCAAGTTACCCTGGACAGGGCAACAGATACGCAGTATTTT.

This clonotype was picked up many times. The V and J genes are TRBV7-2 and TRBJ2-5, with a possible D match to TRBD1 (5 bases). V shed 5 bases and J shed 5 bases, with 12 bases lying between them. This CDR3 spans 13 amino acids. Germline assignment: CDR1 SGHTA and CDR2 FQGNSA. The CDR3 spells CASSRAGKETQYF. The CDR3 bases are TGTGCCAGCAGCCGAGCAGGGAAGGAGACCCAGTACTTC.

This clonotype has only a few counts. The V call is TRBV9, the J call TRBJ2-3; the match to TRBD2 covers 7 bases. The CDR3 has 16 residues. The ends lost 0 bases at V and 0 bases at J; junction bases unmatched: 4. Germline V gene sequence: CDR1 SGDLS, CDR2 YYNGEE. The CDR3 here is CASSVVSSGSTDTQYF. Written as DNA, the CDR3 is TGTGCCAGCAGCGTAGTATCTAGCGGAAGCACAGATACGCAGTATTTT.

This clonotype was seen a few times. CDR3 loop: CASSIGQYTGELFF. CDR3 bases: TGTGCCAGTAGTATCGGACAGTACACCGGGGAGCTGTTTTTT. The chain links TRBV19 to TRBJ2-2, with D perhaps TRBD1 (6 bases). CDR1 LNHDA and CDR2 SQIVND come from the germline V gene (reference sequence). The CDR3 loop spans 14 amino acids. The V end lost 3 bases, the J end lost 3 bases, and 8 bases lay between the germline ends.

The rearrangement joins TRBV10-2 to TRBJ2-7; 7 positions match TRBD2. The CDR3 is 14 amino acids. Germline values: CDR1 WSHSY, CDR2 SAAADI. V dropped 6 bases and J dropped 3; count of bases not matched to a gene: 8. For the CDR3, the DNA is TGCGCCAGCAGGAAGGGACTAAACTTCTACGAGCAGTACGTC. This encodes CASRKGLNFYEQYV.

The chain joins TRBV29-1 to TRBJ1-2; TRBD1 agrees at 7 bases. This CDR3 comprises 14 residues. V lost 1 base and J lost 4; bases outside the gene matches: 6. Germline lookup yields CDR1 SQVTM and CDR2 ANQGSEA. CDR3 coding DNA: TGCAGCGTTGAAGGTGGGACAGCCATCTATGGCTACACCTTC. Protein sequence: CSVEGGTAIYGYTF.

This clonotype occurred a few times. The chain links TRBV7-2 to TRBJ2-7; TRBD1 matches at 7 bases. The CDR3 runs 14 residues. V trimming: 4 bases; J trimming: 3 bases; junction bases outside the gene matches: 6. Germline-derived CDR1 and CDR2 are SGHTA and FQGNSA. In nucleotides, the CDR3 is TGTGCCAGCAGCTACCGGGACAGCAACTACGAGCAGTACTTC. This encodes CASSYRDSNYEQYF.

This clonotype was counted between two and nine times. The rearrangement uses TRBV9 and TRBJ2-5, with TRBD2 matching 12 bases. The CDR3 covers 16 residues. Germline-derived CDR1 and CDR2 are SGDLS and YYNGEE. The junction had 7 bases not matched to a gene; V was cut back by 2 bases and J by 5 bases. The CDR3 loop reads CASSVLAGGPGETQYF. The CDR3 nucleotides are TGTGCCAGCAGCGTCCTAGCGGGAGGGCCCGGGGAGACCCAGTACTTC.

The table lists this clonotype with a few counts. This chain connects TRBV28 to TRBJ1-6; the D is unclear. Germline V lookup: CDR1 MDHEN, CDR2 SYDVKM. CDR3 size: 15 residues. The germline V and J ends were trimmed by 5 bases and 5 bases, with 13 bases remaining between them. The CDR3 reads CASSPLQGNNSPLHF. In nucleotides, the CDR3 is TGTGCCAGCAGTCCCCTTCAAGGGAATAATTCACCCCTCCACTTT. The full variable domain, its missing parts supplied by reference TRBV28 and TRBJ1-6, is DVKVTQSSRYLVKRTGEKVFLECVQDMDHENMFWYRQDPGLGLRLIYFSYDVKMKEKGDIPEGYSVSREKKERFSLILESASTNQTSMYLCASSPLQGNNSPLHFGNGTRLTVT.

In its sample, this clonotype was seen a few times. The CDR3 sequence is CASSTRQGWETQYF. CDR3 coding DNA: TGTGCCAGCAGCACACGACAGGGTTGGGAGACCCAGTACTTC. V is TRBV7-2 and J is TRBJ2-5; 7 positions agree with TRBD1. V lost 5 bases, J lost 5 bases, and 8 bases stayed unmatched. CDR1 and CDR2 (germline): SGHTA, FQGNSA. This CDR3 comprises 14 residues.

The chain is built from TRBV27 and TRBJ1-2; 7 bases align to TRBD1. The CDR3 is 13 amino acids. Trimming cost V 6 bases and J 4 bases; bases outside gene matches: 5. Per the germline V gene, CDR1 is MNHEY and CDR2 is SMNVEV (reference sequence). In DNA form, the CDR3 reads TGTGCCAGCAGGACTGGGACAGCCTATGGCTACACCTTC. It yields the protein CASRTGTAYGYTF.

CDR3 sequence reads: CASSQDWGEGTQYF. As DNA, the CDR3 is TGCGCCAGCAGCCAAGATTGGGGGGAGGGTACGCAGTATTTT. The chain uses TRBV4-1 and TRBJ2-3; 7 bases are a match to TRBD2. CDR3 length: 14 amino acids. With 0 bases clipped from V and 8 bases from J, the junction kept 5 bases outside the gene matches. CDR1 and CDR2 from the germline V gene are MGHRA and YSYEKL.

The V and J genes are TRBV7-2 and TRBJ2-1, with 12 bases identical to TRBD2. The V segment lost 1 base and the J segment 6 bases; nucleotides outside the gene matches: 7. The length of the CDR3 is 17 residues. CDR1 is SGHTA, CDR2 FQGNSA, per germline. The CDR3 DNA is TGTGCCAGCAGCTTAGAAGGGCTAGCGGGAGGGCGCAATGAGCAGTTCTTC. Its translation: CASSLEGLAGGRNEQFF.

This chain links TRBV4-1 with TRBJ1-1, with 7 bases matching TRBD1. After removal of 6 bases from V and 2 bases from J, the junction contained 6 bases not matched to a gene. Germline CDR1 and CDR2: MGHRA and YSYEKL. The CDR3 has 14 residues. The CDR3 loop is CASRERGLNTEAFF. In DNA form, the CDR3 reads TGCGCCAGCAGAGAGAGGGGGCTTAACACTGAAGCTTTCTTT.

This clonotype was counted many times. This sequence joins TRBV11-3 and TRBJ2-7; D unclear. There are 13 residues in the CDR3. The V end was cut by 4 bases, the J end by 5 bases, with 12 bases between. Germline CDR1 SGHNT, CDR2 YENEEA. The CDR3 sequence: CASSSPMGDEQYV. Written as DNA, the CDR3 is TGTGCCAGCAGCTCACCCATGGGCGACGAGCAGTACGTC.